Presented here are 20 T cell receptor beta chains from one specimen sequenced in a study of Graves' ophthalmopathy and Graves' hyperthyroidism. The authors amplified TCR beta CDR3 regions from RNA transcripts. Second-round multiplex PCR came after first-round RT-PCR with HTBI primers. TCRdb called the multiplex PCR reads again in MiXCR, with one record for every CDR3 protein. In the table there are under 800,000 distinct CDR3 sequences, 20% to 25% of which are singletons. The specimen was peripheral blood. The receptors originated from a woman between 18 and 29 years old with stable Graves' hyperthyroidism. Some clones in this sample may be carry-over from other donors' samples.

The chain carries TRBV6-5 and TRBJ1-1; D is uncertain. This CDR3 has 13 residues. V lost 0 bases and J 8 bases, leaving 10 bases between the germline ends. From germline, CDR1 is MNHEY and CDR2 SVGAGI. Here the CDR3 DNA reads TGTGCCAGCAGTTACTCTATCGGAAGCGAAGCTTTCTTT. It yields the protein CASSYSIGSEAFF.

Ten or more counts support this clonotype. V usage is TRBV6-5 and J usage is TRBJ1-2; D is possibly TRBD1 (5 bases). The CDR3 is 13 residues long. In germline, CDR1 is MNHEY, CDR2 SVGAGI. V was shortened by 1 base and J by 6 bases, with 9 bases between the two germline ends. The CDR3 loop is CASSYFSRDGYTF. The CDR3 DNA reads TGTGCCAGCAGTTACTTCTCCAGGGATGGCTACACCTTC.

This clonotype was recorded at least ten times. The chain links TRBV7-8 to TRBJ2-7; 9 bases match TRBD2. J gave up 1 base and V 4 bases, and 5 bases lay outside the gene matches. Germline V gene lookup returns CDR1 SGHVS and CDR2 FQNEAQ. This CDR3 contains 15 residues. The DNA of the CDR3 is TGTGCCAGCAGCTCGGGGACTAGCCCTTCCTACGAGCAGTACTTC. The encoded protein is CASSSGTSPSYEQYF.

This clonotype was recorded at least ten times. V gene TRBV12-5 combines with J gene TRBJ1-2; D ambiguous. Germline V gene sequence: CDR1 LGHNT, CDR2 FRNRAP. The length of the CDR3 is 13 residues. Trimming removed 5 bases from V and 8 bases from J, with 15 bases in between. Written as DNA, the CDR3 is TGTGCTAGTGGTCGGACCCCGCTTGAGGGCTACACCTTC. Translating it yields CASGRTPLEGYTF.

The V gene is TRBV2, the J gene TRBJ1-2; D gene unclear. Germline V gives CDR1 SNHLY, CDR2 FYNNEI. The CDR3 sequence is 14 residues long. The ends were cut back, 5 bases at V and 3 bases at J, with 13 bases in the middle. CDR3 in DNA: TGTGCCAGCAGTCGGAACAAATATGACTATGGCTACACCTTC. It is translated as CASSRNKYDYGYTF. The full variable domain, completed using reference TRBV2 and TRBJ1-2, is EPEVTQTPSHQVTQMGQEVILRCVPISNHLYFYWYRQILGQKVEFLVSFYNNEISEKSEIFDDQFSVERPDGSNFTLKIRSTKLEDSAMYFCASSRNKYDYGYTFGSGTRLTVV.

This clonotype was found a few times. V gene TRBV10-1 combines with J gene TRBJ2-7; D unresolved. The V and J ends lost 2 bases and 0 bases respectively, with 8 bases between them. From germline, CDR1 is WNHNN and CDR2 SYGVQD (reference sequence). CDR3 size: 14 residues. The CDR3 region has the DNA TGCGCCAGCAGTGAGCGGGCAGCCTCCTACGAGCAGTACTTC. It codes for CASSERAASYEQYF.

This clonotype was counted many times. This chain joins TRBV28 and TRBJ1-1, with 7 bases matching TRBD1. This CDR3 is built from 10 residues. Germline CDR1 MDHEN, CDR2 SYDVKM. The V segment lost 7 bases and the J segment 11 bases; nucleotides outside the gene matches: 4. CDR3 sequence reads: CASTRGGAFF. The CDR3 DNA is TGTGCCAGCACCAGGGGGGGGGCTTTCTTT.

This clonotype has just one count. A read error may explain this, as a much larger clone is one base away. This sequence joins TRBV20-1 and TRBJ2-4, with D maybe TRBD1 (6 bases). Germline CDR1 is DFQATT and CDR2 is SNEGSKA (reference sequence). The CDR3 runs 15 residues. Here the CDR3 DNA reads TGCAGTGCTAGAGATCAGGGGTCGGGCAAAAACATTAAGTACTTC. This sequence encodes CSARDQGSGKNIKYF.

V is TRBV3-1 and J is TRBJ2-7, with 9 bases matching TRBD2. Unmatched junction bases numbered 3, after V lost 4 bases and J lost 2 bases. Germline V gene sequence: CDR1 LGHDT, CDR2 YNNKEL (reference sequence). This CDR3 is built from 14 residues. CDR3 sequence: CASSRSGGTYEQYF. The CDR3 DNA sequence: TGTGCCAGCAGCCGTAGCGGGGGAACCTACGAGCAGTACTTC.

This clonotype was recorded at least ten times. The chain links TRBV7-8 to TRBJ2-5; D unresolved. The CDR3 sequence is 13 residues long. Trimming stripped 2 bases from V and 2 bases from J, with 6 bases between. In germline, CDR1 is SGHVS, CDR2 FQNEAQ. The CDR3 is CASSLFVQETQYF. CDR3 nucleotide sequence: TGTGCCAGCAGCTTATTCGTACAAGAGACCCAGTACTTC.

The chain uses TRBV28 and TRBJ2-6; maybe TRBD2 (6 bases). This CDR3 is 19 amino acids long. From germline, CDR1 is MDHEN and CDR2 SYDVKM. The V end was cut by 5 bases, the J end by 0 bases, with 20 bases between. CDR3 DNA sequence: TGTGCCAGCAGTCCAAGTTACGGGAGCATCCGCTCTGGGGCCAACGTCCTGACTTTC. This encodes CASSPSYGSIRSGANVLTF. The full variable domain, in which reference TRBV28 and TRBJ2-6 provide the parts outside the CDR3, is DVKVTQSSRYLVKRTGEKVFLECVQDMDHENMFWYRQDPGLGLRLIYFSYDVKMKEKGDIPEGYSVSREKKERFSLILESASTNQTSMYLCASSPSYGSIRSGANVLTFGAGSRLTVL.

This clonotype was found many times. V usage is TRBV6-5 and J usage is TRBJ2-7; 10 positions match TRBD2. Germline V CDR1 and CDR2: MNHEY, SVGAGI. The length of the CDR3 is 17 residues. With 0 bases clipped from V and 6 bases from J, the junction kept 11 bases outside the gene matches. The CDR3 DNA follows: TGTGCCAGCAGTTACTCGAGTCCGAGACTAGCGGGTGGCGAGCAGTACTTC. This codes for CASSYSSPRLAGGEQYF.

The gene calls are TRBV6-1 and TRBJ1-1, with 7 bases that match TRBD1. From germline, CDR1 is MNHNS and CDR2 SASEGT. Trimming removed 5 bases from V and 4 bases from J; junction bases left unmatched: 10. This CDR3 is 15 amino acids long. CDR3 region: CASSPQQGSRTEAFF. CDR3 DNA sequence: TGTGCCAGCAGTCCCCAACAGGGGTCTCGCACTGAAGCTTTCTTT.

This clonotype was picked up many times. V gene TRBV30 combines with J gene TRBJ2-5; D might be TRBD1 (6 bases). Per the germline V gene, CDR1 is GTSNPN and CDR2 is SVGIG (reference sequence). V was pared by 3 bases and J by 3 bases, with 17 bases between. There are 15 residues in the CDR3. This CDR3 is CAWSEFGQREETQYF. CDR3 nucleotides: TGTGCCTGGAGCGAGTTCGGACAGCGAGAAGAGACCCAGTACTTC.

The sample holds many counts of this clonotype. CDR3 nucleotides: TGTGCCAGCAGTTTAGTTCTGCCGGGCTCCTATAATTCACCCCTCCACTTT. This translates into CASSLVLPGSYNSPLHF. The V and J genes are TRBV27 and TRBJ1-6; D is unresolved. The germline V and J ends were trimmed by 2 bases and 0 bases, with 11 bases remaining between them. Looked up from germline, CDR1 is MNHEY and CDR2 is SMNVEV (reference sequence). The CDR3 contains 17 residues.

This clonotype was observed many times. The CDR3 region has the DNA TGTGCCAGCAGTTTATTTGGGGTTGCTAATTCACCCCTCCACTTT. Encoded protein: CASSLFGVANSPLHF. The V and J genes are TRBV27 and TRBJ1-6, with D hard to call. V lost 1 base to trimming and J lost 6 bases, with 10 bases between them. The length of the CDR3 is 15 residues. Germline loops: CDR1 MNHEY, CDR2 SMNVEV (reference sequence).

The gene calls are TRBV7-2 and TRBJ1-1, with D unresolved. V was trimmed by 0 bases and J by 0 bases, leaving 14 bases between them. The CDR3 is 17 residues long. Per germline, CDR1 SGHTA and CDR2 FQGNSA. CDR3 nucleotides: TGTGCCAGCAGCTTAGCTGGTTGGCAATCCGTGAACACTGAAGCTTTCTTT. It translates to CASSLAGWQSVNTEAFF.

This clonotype has only a few counts. A single base separates this from a much larger clone, so it may be a read error. This rearrangement joins TRBV6-2 or TRBV6-3 to TRBJ1-1; 9 bases agree with TRBD1. From germline, CDR1 is MNHEY and CDR2 SVGEGT. The length of the CDR3 is 18 residues. The trim removed 4 bases at V and 8 bases at J, leaving 20 bases unmatched. CDR3 region: CASSSRPGTGKGGREAFF. Written as DNA, the CDR3 is TGTGCCAGCAGTTCCCGGCCCGGGACAGGGAAGGGGGGAAGAGAAGCTTTCTTT.

The sample holds a few counts of this clonotype. One junction end does not reproduce the germline sequence, and a read error may be involved. The J gene is TRBJ2-2, the V gene TRBV6-4, with 10 bases lining up with TRBD2. This CDR3 region has 19 residues. The V gene's germline CDR1 is MRHNA and CDR2 SNTAGT. CDR3 sequence: CASSDRVSGRTSGTGGLFF. CDR3 in DNA: TGTGCCAGCAGTGACAGAGTTAGCGGGAGGACCAGTGGCACCGGGGGGCTGTTTTTT.

There are many counts of this clonotype. The chain links TRBV12-3 or TRBV12-4 to TRBJ2-5; tentatively, D is TRBD1 (5 bases). This CDR3 has 16 residues. Trimming stripped 3 bases from V and 5 bases from J, with 19 bases between. The CDR3 spells CASSFSPPTGMETQYF. CDR3 DNA: TGTGCCAGCAGTTTCTCCCCCCCCACAGGAATGGAGACCCAGTACTTC.